This T cell receptor (beta chain) was profiled in a study of blood T cell repertoires in COVID-19. Overall study: Some COVID-19 samples were acute and others convalescent; all came from the United States, Italy and Spain. The analysed material was cDNA or gDNA that came from T cells, B-cell-depleted T cells, or PBMCs.

In the authors' methods: How many nucleated cells were present was estimated from reference gene primer amplification. Profiling relied on immunoSEQ multiplex PCR, and the TCRdb table lists in-frame clones only, not all of them. V, J and clone size are those of that table, while D and trimming were read from the DNA. The sample lists some 200,000 clones, around four fifths seen once, with 13% to 15% in the top ten. Germline V lookup: CDR1 KGHDR, CDR2 SFDVKD. J was trimmed by 5 bases and V by 3 bases; bases with no gene match: 14. CDR3 length equals 17 residues. V gene TRBV24-1 combines with J gene TRBJ2-5, with 7 nucleotides matching TRBD1. Sequenced sample: peripheral blood. The sequence was obtained from a man younger than 40 with active or convalescent COVID-19. CDR3 nucleotides: TGTGCCACCAGTGATGGGGATACGACAGGGTCTTCGGAGACCCAGTACTTC. It encodes CATSDGDTTGSSETQYF.